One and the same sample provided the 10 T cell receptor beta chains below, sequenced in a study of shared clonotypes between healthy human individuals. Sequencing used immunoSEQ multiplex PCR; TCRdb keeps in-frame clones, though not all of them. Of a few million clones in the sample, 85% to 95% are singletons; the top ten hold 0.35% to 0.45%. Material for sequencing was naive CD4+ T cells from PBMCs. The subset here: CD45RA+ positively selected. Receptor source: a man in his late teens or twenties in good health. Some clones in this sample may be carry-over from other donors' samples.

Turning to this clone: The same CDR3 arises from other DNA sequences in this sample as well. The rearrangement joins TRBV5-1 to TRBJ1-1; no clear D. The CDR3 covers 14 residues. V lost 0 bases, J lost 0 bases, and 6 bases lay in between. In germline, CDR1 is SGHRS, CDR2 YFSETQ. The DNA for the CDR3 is TGCGCCAGCAGCTTGGAACCGGTGAACACTGAAGCTTTCTTT. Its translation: CASSLEPVNTEAFF. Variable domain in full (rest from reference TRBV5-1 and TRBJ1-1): KAGVTQTPRYLIKTRGQQVTLSCSPISGHRSVSWYQQTPGQGLQFLFEYFSETQRNKGNFPGRFSGRQFSNSRSEMNVSTLELGDSALYLCASSLEPVNTEAFFGQGTRLTVV.

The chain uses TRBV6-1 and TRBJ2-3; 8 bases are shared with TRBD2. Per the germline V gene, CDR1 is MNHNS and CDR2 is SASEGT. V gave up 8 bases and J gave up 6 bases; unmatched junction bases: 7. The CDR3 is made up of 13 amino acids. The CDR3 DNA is TGTGCCAGCCGAGGACTAGCTGGCGATACGCAGTATTTT. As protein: CASRGLAGDTQYF.

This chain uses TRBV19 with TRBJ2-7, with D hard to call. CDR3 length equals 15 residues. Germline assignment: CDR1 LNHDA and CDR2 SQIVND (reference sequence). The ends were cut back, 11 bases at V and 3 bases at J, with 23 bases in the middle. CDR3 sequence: CAGLHRPAKFYEQYF. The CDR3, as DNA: TGTGCCGGCCTCCATAGGCCAGCCAAGTTCTACGAGCAGTACTTC.

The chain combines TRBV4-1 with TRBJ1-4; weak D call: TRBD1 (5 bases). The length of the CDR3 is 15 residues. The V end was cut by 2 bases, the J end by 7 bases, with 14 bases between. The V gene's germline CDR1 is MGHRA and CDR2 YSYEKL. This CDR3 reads CASSQPPVGGEKLFF. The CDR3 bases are TGCGCCAGCAGCCAACCCCCGGTCGGGGGTGAAAAACTGTTTTTT.

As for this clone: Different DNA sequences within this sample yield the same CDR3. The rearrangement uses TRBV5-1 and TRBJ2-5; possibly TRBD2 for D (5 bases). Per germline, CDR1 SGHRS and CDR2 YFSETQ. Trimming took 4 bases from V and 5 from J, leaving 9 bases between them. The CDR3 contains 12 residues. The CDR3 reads CASSLGVETQYF. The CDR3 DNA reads TGCGCCAGCAGCCTCGGGGTCGAGACCCAGTACTTC.

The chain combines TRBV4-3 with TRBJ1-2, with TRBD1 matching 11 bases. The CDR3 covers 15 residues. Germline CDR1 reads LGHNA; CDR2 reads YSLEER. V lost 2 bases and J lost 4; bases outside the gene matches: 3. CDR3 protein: CASSQRTGGPYGYTF. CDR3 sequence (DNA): TGCGCCAGCAGCCAAAGGACAGGGGGCCCCTATGGCTACACCTTC.

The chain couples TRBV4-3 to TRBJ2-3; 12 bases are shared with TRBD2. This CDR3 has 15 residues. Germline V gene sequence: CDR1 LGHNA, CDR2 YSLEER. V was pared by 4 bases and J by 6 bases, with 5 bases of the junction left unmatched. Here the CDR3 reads CASSLTTSGSDTQYF. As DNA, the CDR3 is TGCGCCAGCAGCCTCACGACTAGCGGGAGTGATACGCAGTATTTT.

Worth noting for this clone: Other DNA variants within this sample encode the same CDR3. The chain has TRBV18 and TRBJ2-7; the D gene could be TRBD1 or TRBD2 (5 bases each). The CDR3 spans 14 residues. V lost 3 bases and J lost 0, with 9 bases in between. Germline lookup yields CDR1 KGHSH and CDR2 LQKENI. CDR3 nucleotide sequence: TGTGCCAGCTCACCGGGACGGCGCTCCTACGAGCAGTACTTC. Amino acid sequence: CASSPGRRSYEQYF.

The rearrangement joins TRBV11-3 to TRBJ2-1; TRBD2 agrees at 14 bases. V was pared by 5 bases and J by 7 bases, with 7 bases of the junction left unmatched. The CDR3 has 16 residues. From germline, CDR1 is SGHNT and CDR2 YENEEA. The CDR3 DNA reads TGTGCCAGCAGCCCAGGACTAGCGGGAGGCAGGAATGAGCAGTTCTTC. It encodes CASSPGLAGGRNEQFF.

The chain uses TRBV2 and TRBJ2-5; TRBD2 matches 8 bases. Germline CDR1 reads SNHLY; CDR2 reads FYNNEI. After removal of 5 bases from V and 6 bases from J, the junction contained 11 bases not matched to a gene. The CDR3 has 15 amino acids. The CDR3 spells CASSYGSSGSQTQYF. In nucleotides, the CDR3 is TGTGCCAGCAGTTATGGATCCAGCGGGAGCCAGACCCAGTACTTC.